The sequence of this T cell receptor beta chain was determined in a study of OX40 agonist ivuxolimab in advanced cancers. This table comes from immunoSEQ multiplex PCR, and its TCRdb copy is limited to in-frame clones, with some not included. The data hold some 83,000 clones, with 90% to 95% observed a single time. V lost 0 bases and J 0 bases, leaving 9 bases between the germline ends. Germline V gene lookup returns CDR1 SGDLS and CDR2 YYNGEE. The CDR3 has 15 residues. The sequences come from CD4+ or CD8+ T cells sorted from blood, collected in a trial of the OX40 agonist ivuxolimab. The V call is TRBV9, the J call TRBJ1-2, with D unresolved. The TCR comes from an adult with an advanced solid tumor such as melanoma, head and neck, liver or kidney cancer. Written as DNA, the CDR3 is TGTGCCAGCAGCGTAGGGATACTCTCTAACTATGGCTACACCTTC. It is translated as CASSVGILSNYGYTF.